Each of the 21 T cell receptor beta chains below was sequenced from the same sample in a study of blood T cells in healthy people across ages. Next came a second PCR, run for roughly 6 to 11 cycles, which used a sample-barcoded 5' primer along with a J-beta primer mix. TCRdb itself ran the 5' RACE reads through MiXCR, one entry per CDR3 protein. The table includes over 1,500,000 distinct CDR3 sequences, around 50% detected once. The sample consisted of blood. These receptors all come from a middle-aged woman in good health.

The rearrangement links TRBV14 to TRBJ2-1, with D perhaps matching TRBD1 (6 bases). V was clipped by 3 bases and J by 11 bases, with 14 bases between them. Germline V lookup: CDR1 SGHDN, CDR2 FVKESK. CDR3 length: 13 amino acids. Here the CDR3 DNA reads TGTGCCAGCAGCCAGGGCCTAAGGGACAAGCAGTTCTTC. Translated, it gives CASSQGLRDKQFF.

The chain couples TRBV7-2 to TRBJ2-7; TRBD2 agrees at 11 bases. V lost 4 bases, J lost 0 bases, and 11 bases stayed unmatched. The V gene's germline CDR1 is SGHTA and CDR2 FQGNSA. This CDR3 comprises 18 residues. The CDR3 region is CASSSIPGLAVLSYEQYF. The CDR3 region has the DNA TGTGCCAGCAGCTCAATTCCGGGACTAGCGGTCCTCTCCTACGAGCAGTACTTC. Full variable domain (outside the CDR3, taken from reference TRBV7-2 and TRBJ2-7): GAGVSQSPSNKVTEKGKDVELRCDPISGHTALYWYRQSLGQGLEFLIYFQGNSAPDKSGLPSDRFSAERTGGSVSTLTIQRTQQEDSAVYLCASSSIPGLAVLSYEQYFGPGTRLTVT.

This chain uses TRBV4-3 with TRBJ1-2, with D possibly being TRBD1 (5 bases). The length of the CDR3 is 13 residues. Germline V gene lookup returns CDR1 LGHNA and CDR2 YSLEER. V lost 0 bases to trimming and J lost 8 bases, with 10 bases between them. CDR3 coding DNA: TGCGCCAGCAGCCAAGATGGGGGTTGGGGCTACACCTTC. It translates to CASSQDGGWGYTF.

With regard to this clonotype: A read error may produce the germline difference seen at one junction end. The rearrangement links TRBV18 to TRBJ1-6, with no clear D. The CDR3 totals 15 residues. Germline loops: CDR1 KGHSH, CDR2 LQKENI. The CDR3: CASSPRGEGGSPLHF. CDR3 sequence (DNA): TGTGCCAGCTCTCCACGCGGCGAAGGCGGTTCACCCCTCCACTTT.

A remark on this clonotype: This may arise from a read error, as a much more abundant clone is one base away. J is TRBJ1-4 and V is TRBV4-2; possible D gene TRBD1, 5 bases. This CDR3 has 13 residues. V gave up 4 bases and J gave up 6 bases, with 9 bases separating them. From germline, CDR1 is LGHNA and CDR2 YNFKEQ. The DNA for the CDR3 is TGTGCCAGCAGCCGGGGGAGTGATGAAAAACTGTTTTTT. Residues: CASSRGSDEKLFF.

This clonotype was seen more than once but under ten times. This chain uses TRBV7-2 with TRBJ2-5; D possibly corresponds to TRBD1 (6 bases). CDR3 length: 14 amino acids. Germline V lookup: CDR1 SGHTA, CDR2 FQGNSA. V was shortened by 2 bases and J by 7 bases, with 14 bases between the two germline ends. The CDR3 here is CASSLTGSGGTQYF. Written as DNA, the CDR3 is TGTGCCAGCAGCTTAACAGGGTCTGGGGGGACCCAGTACTTC. The full variable domain, its missing parts supplied by reference TRBV7-2 and TRBJ2-5, is GAGVSQSPSNKVTEKGKDVELRCDPISGHTALYWYRQSLGQGLEFLIYFQGNSAPDKSGLPSDRFSAERTGGSVSTLTIQRTQQEDSAVYLCASSLTGSGGTQYFGPGTRLLVL.

Ten or more counts support this clonotype. The V and J genes are TRBV15 and TRBJ2-5, with a possible D match to TRBD1 (5 bases). From germline, CDR1 is LNHNV and CDR2 YYDKDF (reference sequence). The V end lost 3 bases, the J end lost 4 bases, and 6 bases lay between the germline ends. The CDR3 is made up of 12 amino acids. The CDR3 protein is CATSRGPETQYF. CDR3 sequence (DNA): TGTGCCACCAGCAGGGGGCCAGAGACCCAGTACTTC.

This rearrangement joins TRBV7-9 to TRBJ1-2; possibly TRBD1 for D (5 bases). Deletions cut 1 base from V and 9 bases from J, with 18 bases between. The CDR3 totals 15 residues. Germline V lookup: CDR1 SEHNR, CDR2 FQNEAQ (reference sequence). The chain's CDR3 is CASSLGTGTPYRYTF. CDR3 DNA: TGTGCCAGCAGCTTAGGTACCGGGACGCCATATCGCTACACCTTC.

The chain is built from TRBV9 and TRBJ1-2, with D perhaps TRBD1 (5 bases). Trimming removed 5 bases from V and 5 bases from J, with 13 bases in between. The CDR3 loop spans 13 amino acids. The germline V gene has CDR1 SGDLS and CDR2 YYNGEE. For the CDR3, the DNA is TGTGCCAGCAGGGCCGGGACCGGGTATGGCTACACCTTC. This encodes CASRAGTGYGYTF.

With regard to this clonotype: The CDR3 does not end in the conserved phenylalanine or tryptophan, so this is likely a read error. The V gene is TRBV4-1, the J gene TRBJ2-1; 10 nucleotides align to TRBD2. Germline V CDR1 and CDR2: MGHRA, YSYEKL. V shed 2 bases, J shed 1 base, and the junction held 2 bases outside the gene matches. The CDR3 consists of 16 residues. CDR3 protein: CASSQPGLASYNEQFL. As DNA, the CDR3 is TGCGCCAGCAGCCAACCGGGACTAGCGTCCTACAATGAGCAGTTCTTA.

The CDR3 region has the DNA TGTGCCAGCAGCCCCTCCCCAGGGACTAACTATGGCTACACCTTC. Translated, it gives CASSPSPGTNYGYTF. The chain uses TRBV7-2 and TRBJ1-2; perhaps TRBD1 as D (5 bases). With 5 bases removed from V and 0 bases from J, the gap between germline ends came to 13 bases. Germline values: CDR1 SGHTA, CDR2 FQGNSA. This CDR3 is built from 15 residues.

Worth noting for this clonotype: Given a much more abundant clone one base away, this may be a read error. V usage is TRBV29-1 and J usage is TRBJ2-3; D possibly corresponds to TRBD1 (6 bases). The CDR3 is made up of 15 amino acids. CDR1 and CDR2 from the germline V gene are SQVTM and ANQGSEA. Written as DNA, the CDR3 is TGCGGCGTTGAGGGGGACGGACCGTTCACAGATACGCAGTATTTT. Its translation is CGVEGDGPFTDTQYF.

This clonotype was seen only a few times. The chain uses TRBV28 and TRBJ2-1, with D perhaps matching TRBD1 or TRBD2 (5 bases each). CDR1 and CDR2 (germline): MDHEN, SYDVKM. V was trimmed by 6 bases and J by 2 bases, leaving 17 bases between them. The CDR3 extends over 16 amino acids. The CDR3 is CASRHRGTATYNEQFF. CDR3 nucleotides: TGTGCCAGCAGACACCGAGGGACCGCTACCTACAATGAGCAGTTCTTC.

Only a few counts were recorded for this clonotype. The chain links TRBV20-1 to TRBJ2-3; 9 positions match TRBD2. This CDR3 comprises 13 residues. Germline values: CDR1 DFQATT, CDR2 SNEGSKA (reference sequence). The V segment lost 1 base and the J segment 4 bases; nucleotides outside the gene matches: 0. The CDR3 DNA sequence: TGCAGTGCTAGAGCTAGCGGGGCAGATACGCAGTATTTT. It yields the protein CSARASGADTQYF.

The chain recombines TRBV18 with TRBJ2-4; D unclear. Trimming shortened V by 3 bases and J by 13 bases, and 22 bases separated the two germline ends. Germline V gene lookup returns CDR1 KGHSH and CDR2 LQKENI. CDR3 length equals 15 residues. The DNA for the CDR3 is TGTGCCAGCTCACCCGTCAGAAGCTCCTACAATGAGCAGTACTTC. This translates into CASSPVRSSYNEQYF.

The chain links TRBV12-3 or TRBV12-4 to TRBJ2-3; possibly TRBD2 for D (6 bases). CDR3 length: 12 residues. V dropped 7 bases and J dropped 8 bases, with 13 bases sitting between them. The CDR3 here is CASTFLEGTQYF. CDR3 nucleotide sequence: TGTGCCAGCACCTTTTTGGAGGGTACGCAGTATTTT.

This clonotype appeared a few times. V is TRBV29-1 and J is TRBJ2-3; the D gene is possibly TRBD2 (6 bases). This CDR3 is built from 11 residues. The V end lost 4 bases, the J end lost 6 bases, and 8 bases lay between the germline ends. Germline lookup yields CDR1 SQVTM and CDR2 ANQGSEA. DNA for the CDR3: TGCAGCGTTGGCGGGGTTGATACGCAGTATTTT. It specifies CSVGGVDTQYF.

The chain joins TRBV28 to TRBJ2-7; 8 bases are a match to TRBD2. The DNA end lines up better with TRBJ2-5; the J call may be wrong. The CDR3 spans 15 residues. CDR1 is MDHEN, CDR2 SYDVKM, per germline. CDR3 coding DNA: TGTGCCAGCAGTCTCGGGACTAGTAGAGGAGAGACCCAGTACTTC. Translated: CASSLGTSRGETQYF.

The J gene is TRBJ1-2, the V gene TRBV29-1; no definite D call. The CDR3 covers 12 residues. The V end was cut by 5 bases, the J end by 3 bases, with 10 bases between. Germline V gene data show CDR1 as SQVTM and CDR2 as ANQGSEA. CDR3 nucleotides: TGCAGCGTTTCAGACACCTACTATGGCTACACCTTC. As protein: CSVSDTYYGYTF.

This clonotype was seen more than once but under ten times. The J gene is TRBJ2-7, the V gene TRBV21-1; the table names TRBD2, a call not compared with the DNA. TRBV21-1 corresponds to a pseudogene. This CDR3 has 18 amino acids. This CDR3 is CASSKAAKGRPVSYEQYF. CDR3 in DNA: TGTGCCAGCAGCAAAGCGGCGAAGGGCAGGCCAGTTTCCTACGAGCAGTACTTC.

There are a few counts of this clonotype. Written as DNA, the CDR3 is TGCAGCGTTGTGGGACAGGGCCCAGGTCATGAGCAGTTCTTC. Translating it yields CSVVGQGPGHEQFF. The J gene is TRBJ2-1, the V gene TRBV29-1; TRBD1 matches at 9 bases. The CDR3 spans 14 residues. V shed 4 bases and J 8 bases; nucleotides not matched to a gene: 9. Per the germline V gene, CDR1 is SQVTM and CDR2 is ANQGSEA.